The 2 T cell receptor beta chains below come from one sample, sequenced in a study of T cells in Graves' hyperthyroidism and ophthalmopathy. Regions amplified from RNA transcripts were the TCR beta CDR3 regions. Initially, a first-round RT-PCR of the TCR CDR3 employed the HTBI primer set. TCRdb independently ran MiXCR on the multiplex PCR reads; one entry per CDR3 protein. This table has about 530,000 distinct CDR3 sequences, under 20% appearing once. The sequenced sample consisted of blood. The source of these receptors is a woman under 30 with Graves' ophthalmopathy.

The rearrangement links TRBV29-1 to TRBJ2-7, with TRBD2 matching over 14 bases. Per the germline V gene, CDR1 is SQVTM and CDR2 is ANQGSEA. This CDR3 region has 17 residues. V lost 5 bases to trimming and J lost 5 bases; unmatched junction nucleotides: 14. CDR3 sequence: CSVIMMGPGLAGDEQYF. CDR3 bases: TGCAGCGTTATCATGATGGGACCGGGACTAGCGGGAGACGAGCAGTACTTC.

This clonotype occurred many times. This chain connects TRBV30 to TRBJ2-3; D is unresolved. Germline loops: CDR1 GTSNPN, CDR2 SVGIG (reference sequence). Trimming stripped 1 base from V and 5 bases from J, with 4 bases between. The CDR3 is 11 amino acids. CDR3 nucleotides: TGTGCCTGGAGTGCCGGAGATACGCAGTATTTT. This sequence encodes CAWSAGDTQYF.